A single sample gave rise to the 7 T cell receptor beta chains below, sequenced in a study of blood T cell repertoires in COVID-19. TCRdb keeps only in-frame clones here, not all; method: immunoSEQ multiplex PCR. Here the sample spans tens of thousands of clones, 78% being singletons. The sample consisted of peripheral blood. These receptors were collected from a human donor with active or convalescent COVID-19. The donor label of this sample is uncertain.

The J gene is TRBJ2-7, the V gene TRBV3-1 (or the pseudogene TRBV3-2); D perhaps matches TRBD2 (6 bases). CDR3 length: 14 residues. In germline, CDR1 is LGHDT, CDR2 YNNKEL (reference sequence). V was clipped by 4 bases and J by 8 bases, with 18 bases between them. CDR3 loop: CASSPGTGTLKQYF. CDR3 DNA: TGTGCCAGCAGCCCAGGGACTGGAACTCTTAAGCAGTACTTC.

V usage is TRBV27 and J usage is TRBJ2-1, with D hard to call. With 4 bases removed from V and 4 bases from J, the gap between germline ends came to 8 bases. Per germline, CDR1 MNHEY and CDR2 SMNVEV (reference sequence). CDR3 length: 13 amino acids. The chain's CDR3 is CASSWAGYNEQFF. The DNA of the CDR3 is TGTGCCAGCAGTTGGGCTGGTTACAATGAGCAGTTCTTC.

The chain has TRBV12-5 and TRBJ1-6; D is possibly TRBD1 (6 bases). Germline CDR1 is LGHNT and CDR2 is FRNRAP. CDR3 length: 14 residues. The ends were cut back, 3 bases at V and 6 bases at J, with 9 bases in the middle. This chain's CDR3 is CASGFARGNSPLHF. CDR3 bases: TGTGCTAGTGGTTTTGCCAGGGGTAATTCACCCCTCCACTTT.

The gene calls are TRBV6-6 and TRBJ1-2; D is undetermined. Trimming left V 6 bases short and J 8 bases short, with 19 bases between. Germline V gene data show CDR1 as MNHNY and CDR2 as SVGAGI (reference sequence). The length of the CDR3 is 14 residues. The CDR3 here is CASRPEGSVGGYTF. CDR3 bases: TGTGCCAGCAGGCCAGAAGGGAGTGTAGGGGGCTACACCTTC.

The CDR3 loop reads CASSPSGGDTQYF. Here the CDR3 DNA reads TGTGCCAGCAGCCCCTCTGGCGGGGATACGCAGTATTTT. V gene TRBV11-3 combines with J gene TRBJ2-3, with a weak D call TRBD2 (5 bases). CDR1 is SGHNT and CDR2 is YENEEA in the germline V gene. This CDR3 comprises 13 residues. Trimming removed 5 bases from V and 6 bases from J, with 12 bases in between. Using reference TRBV11-3 and TRBJ2-3 for the parts outside the CDR3, the full variable domain is EAGVVQSPRYKIIEKKQPVAFWCNPISGHNTLYWYLQNLGQGPELLIRYENEEAVDDSQLPKDRFSAERLKGVDSTLKIQPAELGDSAVYLCASSPSGGDTQYFGPGTRLTVL.

The V and J genes are TRBV4-1 and TRBJ1-6, with TRBD1 matching 8 bases. This CDR3 is built from 17 residues. The V gene end was trimmed by 4 bases and the J gene end by 2 bases; junction bases not matched to a gene: 7. Per the germline V gene, CDR1 is MGHRA and CDR2 is YSYEKL. The CDR3 is CASSPRQGTTYNSPLHF. The CDR3 coding sequence is TGCGCCAGCAGCCCCAGACAGGGGACGACCTATAATTCACCCCTCCACTTT.

This sequence joins TRBV9 and TRBJ1-1; 11 bases align to TRBD1. Germline CDR1 and CDR2: SGDLS and YYNGEE. This CDR3 has 15 amino acids. With 3 bases clipped from V and 5 bases from J, the junction kept 6 bases outside the gene matches. CDR3 sequence (DNA): TGTGCCAGCAGCGACCCGGGACAGGGGGAAACTGAAGCTTTCTTT. Protein: CASSDPGQGETEAFF. The full variable domain, in which reference TRBV9 and TRBJ1-1 provide the parts outside the CDR3, is DSGVTQTPKHLITATGQRVTLRCSPRSGDLSVYWYQQSLDQGLQFLIQYYNGEERAKGNILERFSAQQFPDLHSELNLSSLELGDSALYFCASSDPGQGETEAFFGQGTRLTVV.